This T cell receptor (beta chain) was profiled in a study of T cell responses to AZD1222 COVID-19 vaccine. Turning to the study itself: Analyses pooled second doses at about 4 or about 12 weeks.

CDR3 size: 14 residues. Germline-derived CDR1 and CDR2 are MDHEN and SYDVKM. The V and J ends lost 7 bases and 6 bases, in that order; junction bases with no gene match: 9. Generated by immunoSEQ multiplex PCR, the TCRdb table keeps only in-frame clones and is missing some. The sample has 80,000 to 95,000 clones, about 72% seen once. This clone was seen many times. What it recognizes is unknown. Points from the study as a whole: Spike-specific TCR breadth and depth rose after two AZD1222 doses. Repertoires in all cases were sampled only once the peak T cell response had passed. Among vaccine-associated CD4 TCRs, coverage spanned spike, with dominance at 160-218 and 743-854.

The sequenced sample was peripheral blood, obtained on day 0 of AZD1222 vaccination. The rearrangement links TRBV28 to TRBJ2-7; 10 nucleotides match TRBD2. This sequence originates from an adult in good health. In nucleotides, the CDR3 is TGTGCCAGCAAAGTATCAGCGGGGGGGACCGAGCAGTACTTC. This gives the protein CASKVSAGGTEQYF.